The source of this T cell receptor beta chain is a study of metastatic and nonmetastatic thyroid tumors. Overall study: Comparison of repertoires was carried out across blood and tumor or nodule tissue from malignant and benign thyroid patients.

Findings and limits, study-wide: The reported finding was significantly higher TCR beta diversity in malignant thyroid tumors relative to benign nodules, in blood and tumor.

The length of the CDR3 is 14 residues. Germline CDR1 MNHNS, CDR2 SASEGT. Trimming pared 7 bases from V and 4 bases from J, leaving 14 bases between. Points on this clone: The antigen is not known.

TCRdb redid the clone calls on the PCR reads using MiXCR. The repertoire holds about 45,000 clones, with about 4% as singletons. Thyroid surgery was performed in patients who had received no treatment beforehand. What was sequenced was blood. The sequence was collected from a female donor with papillary thyroid cancer or a benign thyroid nodule (not recorded which). Some clones in this sample may be carry-over from other donors' samples. This chain joins TRBV6-1 and TRBJ2-1; D may be TRBD1 (6 bases). This CDR3 is CASKPRQGYNEQFF. The DNA of the CDR3 is TGTGCCAGCAAACCACGGCAGGGGTACAATGAGCAGTTCTTC.